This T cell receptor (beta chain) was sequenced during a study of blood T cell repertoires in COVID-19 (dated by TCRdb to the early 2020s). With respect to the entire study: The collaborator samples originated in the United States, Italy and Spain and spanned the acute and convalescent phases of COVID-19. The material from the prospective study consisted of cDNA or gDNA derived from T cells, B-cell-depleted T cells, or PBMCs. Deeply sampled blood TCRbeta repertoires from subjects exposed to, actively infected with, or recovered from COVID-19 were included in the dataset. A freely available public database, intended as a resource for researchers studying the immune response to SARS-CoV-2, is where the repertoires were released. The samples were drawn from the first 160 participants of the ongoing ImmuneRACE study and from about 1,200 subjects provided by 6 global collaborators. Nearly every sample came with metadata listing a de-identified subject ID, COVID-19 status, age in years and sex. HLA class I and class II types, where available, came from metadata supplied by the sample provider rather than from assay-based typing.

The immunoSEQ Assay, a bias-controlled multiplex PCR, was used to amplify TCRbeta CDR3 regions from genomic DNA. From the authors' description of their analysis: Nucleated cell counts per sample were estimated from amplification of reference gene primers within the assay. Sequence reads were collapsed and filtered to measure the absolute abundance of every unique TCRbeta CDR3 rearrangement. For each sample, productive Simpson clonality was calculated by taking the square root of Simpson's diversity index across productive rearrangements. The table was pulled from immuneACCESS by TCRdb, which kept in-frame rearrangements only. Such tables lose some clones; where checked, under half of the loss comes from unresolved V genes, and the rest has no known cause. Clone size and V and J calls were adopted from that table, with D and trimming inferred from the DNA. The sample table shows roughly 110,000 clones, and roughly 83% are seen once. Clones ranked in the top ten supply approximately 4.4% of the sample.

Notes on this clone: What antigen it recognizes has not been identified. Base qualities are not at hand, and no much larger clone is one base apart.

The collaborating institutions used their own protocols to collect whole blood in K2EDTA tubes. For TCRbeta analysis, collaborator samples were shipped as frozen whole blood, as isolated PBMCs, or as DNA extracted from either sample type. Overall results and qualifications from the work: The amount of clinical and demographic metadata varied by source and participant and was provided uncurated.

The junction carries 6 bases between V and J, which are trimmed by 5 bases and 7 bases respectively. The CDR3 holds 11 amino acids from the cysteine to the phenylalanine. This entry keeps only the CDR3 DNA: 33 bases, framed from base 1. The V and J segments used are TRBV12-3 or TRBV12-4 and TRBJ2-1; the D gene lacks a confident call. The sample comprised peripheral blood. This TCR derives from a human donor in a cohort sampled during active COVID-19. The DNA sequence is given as TGTGCCAGCAGTGAACGGAATGAGCAGTTCTTC. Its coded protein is CASSERNEQFF.